The entry below describes one T cell receptor (beta chain). The target antigen is unknown. Random hexamers primed reverse transcription of 0.5 to 1 ug RNA. The TCR beta CDR3 was amplified by immunoSEQ multiplex PCR across 54 Vbeta, 13 Jbeta. A single record per CDR3 protein comes from TCRdb applying MiXCR to the immunoSEQ multiplex PCR reads. The repertoire has about 200,000 distinct CDR3 sequences, around 96% of them found once; the top ten carry roughly 0.088%. Each multiple sclerosis control was a treatment-naive patient with relapsing-remitting disease that was either stable or active. The CD8+ and CD4+ T cells were isolated magnetically using a negative isolation approach, whereas the TEMRA cells were enriched by FACS. The data are from a study of CD8 T cells in Susac syndrome. Whole-study findings and limits: The TCR sequencing and HLA analysis in the study involved a relatively small number of individuals, as the study acknowledged.

The sample taken for sequencing was CD4+ T cells from PBMCs. This TCR came from a human donor with multiple sclerosis.

In DNA form, the CDR3 reads TGCAGCGTGATGGGACAGCCAACCGCCCTTTACACCTTC. This sequence encodes CSVMGQPTALYTF. The gene calls are TRBV29-1 and TRBJ1-2; 7 bases line up with TRBD1. The germline V gene has CDR1 SQVTM and CDR2 ANQGSEA. This CDR3 comprises 13 residues. J gave up 11 bases and V 6 bases, and 15 bases lay outside the gene matches.